A single sample is the source of the 19 T cell receptor beta chains below, sequenced in a study of T-cell reconstitution after alpha-beta-depleted transplantation in children (dated by TCRdb to 2016 to 2018). In the paper's terms, the treatment or condition label means: allogeneic hematopoietic cell transplantation with graft depleted of TCRalphabeta T cells and CD19 B cells. Library prep was done by PCR. Sequencing took place on an Illumina HiSeq 2500. TCR library preparation used molecular barcoding, with unique molecular identifiers applied to normalize quantification of the TCRbeta repertoire. TCRdb applied fastp at Q25 and MiXCR to the public reads, then kept only in-frame beta chains. All rows with the same CDR3 protein become a single entry with the most common DNA and genes. The sample data list approximately 500,000 distinct CDR3 sequences, and roughly a tenth of these were observed just once. About 2.1% of the sample rests with the top ten.

Sample: PBMCs, taken before TCRalphabeta/CD19-depleted stem cell transplant. These receptors originate from a child aged 2 to 10 with inherited bone marrow failure, due to receive a stem cell transplant.

This clonotype was detected ten times or more. The gene calls are TRBV20-1 and TRBJ2-1, with D perhaps being TRBD1 or TRBD2 (5 bases each). Trimming took off 3 bases at V and 0 bases at J, with 12 bases between the two ends. The CDR3 is made up of 15 amino acids. Germline-derived CDR1 and CDR2 are DFQATT and SNEGSKA (reference sequence). CDR3 residues: CSASRGGNSYNEQFF. The CDR3 DNA is TGCAGTGCTAGTCGGGGCGGCAACTCCTACAATGAGCAGTTCTTC.

The table lists this clonotype with many counts. V gene TRBV5-1 combines with J gene TRBJ2-3, with 10 bases identical to TRBD1. This CDR3 is built from 17 residues. CDR1 and CDR2 (germline): SGHRS, YFSETQ. Losses at the gene ends were 4 bases for V and 0 bases for J; bases not matched to a gene: 8. This chain's CDR3 is CASSIRDRGSSTDTQYF. DNA for the CDR3: TGCGCCAGCAGCATCCGGGACAGGGGATCTAGCACAGATACGCAGTATTTT.

This clonotype was counted ten times or more. The J gene is TRBJ2-7, the V gene TRBV28; 8 nucleotides match TRBD1. Looked up from germline, CDR1 is MDHEN and CDR2 is SYDVKM. J lost 9 bases, V lost 5 bases, and 9 bases had no gene match. The CDR3 consists of 13 residues. CDR3 nucleotide sequence: TGTGCCAGCAGTCCCAGCCCCGGACAGGGGCAGTACTTC. Amino acid sequence: CASSPSPGQGQYF.

The V call is TRBV5-1, the J call TRBJ1-5; no reliable D call. Germline V CDR1 and CDR2: SGHRS, YFSETQ. This CDR3 is 15 amino acids long. V lost 1 base to trimming and J lost 2 bases, with 10 bases between them. The chain's CDR3 is CASSLTDPGNQPQHF. In nucleotides, the CDR3 is TGCGCCAGCAGCTTGACAGACCCCGGCAATCAGCCCCAGCATTTT.

Concerning this clonotype: A clone one base away is much larger, so this may be a read error. The chain carries TRBV7-8 and TRBJ2-7, with D unclear. The CDR3 is 11 amino acids. Germline V gene data show CDR1 as SGHVS and CDR2 as FQNEAQ. DNA for the CDR3: TGTGCCAGCAGATTCGATCCGGCCCAGAACTTC. The encoded protein is CASRFDPAQNF.

This clonotype was detected ten times or more. The chain uses TRBV3-1 and TRBJ2-7, with D perhaps matching TRBD1 (5 bases). The length of the CDR3 is 15 residues. Germline CDR1 LGHDT, CDR2 YNNKEL (reference sequence). Deletions cut 1 base from V and 4 bases from J, with 14 bases between. The DNA of the CDR3 is TGTGCCAGCAGCCAAGGCGAGAGGACAAAGTACGAGCAGTACTTC. This codes for CASSQGERTKYEQYF.

This clonotype was observed at least ten times. V usage is TRBV4-3 and J usage is TRBJ2-3; D uncertain. CDR3 length: 15 amino acids. Germline V gene lookup returns CDR1 LGHNA and CDR2 YSLEER. Trimming shortened V by 0 bases and J by 2 bases, and 9 bases separated the two germline ends. CDR3 protein: CASSQDLEDTDTQYF. The CDR3 coding sequence is TGCGCCAGCAGCCAAGATCTTGAGGACACAGATACGCAGTATTTT.

The sample holds many counts of this clonotype. The chain uses TRBV9 and TRBJ2-3; 14 bases fit TRBD2. Unmatched junction bases numbered 5, after V lost 2 bases and J lost 3 bases. This CDR3 region has 17 residues. CDR1 SGDLS and CDR2 YYNGEE come from the germline V gene. CDR3 bases: TGTGCCAGCAGCGTGACTAGCGGGAGGGCCGGGACAGATACGCAGTATTTT. Protein product: CASSVTSGRAGTDTQYF.

This clonotype was seen many times. The CDR3 DNA follows: TGTGCCAGCAGTGTTGTGGGTGACACAGATACGCAGTATTTT. It encodes CASSVVGDTDTQYF. The V gene is TRBV2, the J gene TRBJ2-3, with unresolved D. The germline V gene encodes CDR1 SNHLY and CDR2 FYNNEI. This CDR3 region has 14 residues. V gave up 4 bases and J gave up 2 bases, with 10 bases separating them.

Only a few counts were recorded for this clonotype. The rearrangement uses TRBV20-1 and TRBJ2-1; D gene uncertain. V lost 6 bases, J lost 3 bases, and 6 bases lay in between. Germline CDR1 and CDR2: DFQATT and SNEGSKA (reference sequence). The CDR3 spans 11 residues. CDR3 residues: CSANRYNEQFF. The CDR3, as DNA: TGCAGTGCCAACCGCTACAATGAGCAGTTCTTC.

This clonotype was counted at least ten times. J is TRBJ2-1 and V is TRBV5-1; 10 bases are a match to TRBD1. The germline V gene encodes CDR1 SGHRS and CDR2 YFSETQ. The CDR3 loop spans 16 amino acids. V was pared by 0 bases and J by 5 bases, with 5 bases of the junction left unmatched. CDR3 in amino acids: CASSLGGTGAHNEQFF. The DNA of the CDR3 is TGCGCCAGCAGCTTGGGAGGGACAGGGGCGCACAATGAGCAGTTCTTC.

This clonotype came up many times. The chain links TRBV27 to TRBJ2-7; 11 bases agree with TRBD2. The CDR3 spans 15 residues. V dropped 5 bases and J dropped 5; count of bases not matched to a gene: 8. The germline gives CDR1 MNHEY, CDR2 SMNVEV (reference sequence). The CDR3 sequence is CASSLGTSGGHEQYF. The CDR3 coding sequence is TGTGCCAGCAGTCTCGGGACTAGCGGAGGACACGAGCAGTACTTC.

There are a few counts of this clonotype. The chain has TRBV4-3 and TRBJ2-3; 8 bases fit TRBD2. V lost 4 bases to trimming and J lost 4 bases; unmatched junction nucleotides: 10. CDR1 LGHNA and CDR2 YSLEER come from the germline V gene. The CDR3 spans 16 residues. The CDR3 reads CASSLLRTSIPDTQYF. CDR3 nucleotides: TGCGCCAGCAGCCTACTCCGGACTAGCATCCCAGATACGCAGTATTTT.

CDR3: CATSRLQPGHPDGYTF. The CDR3 region has the DNA TGTGCCACCAGCAGACTCCAACCGGGACACCCAGATGGCTACACCTTC. V gene TRBV15 combines with J gene TRBJ1-2; the D gene is possibly TRBD1 (6 bases). In germline, CDR1 is LNHNV, CDR2 YYDKDF (reference sequence). The V and J ends lost 2 bases and 6 bases respectively, with 19 bases between them. The CDR3 covers 16 residues. The full variable domain, with the rest looked up from reference TRBV15 and TRBJ1-2, is DAMVIQNPRYQVTQFGKPVTLSCSQTLNHNVMYWYQQKSSQAPKLLFHYYDKDFNNEADTPDNFQSRRPNTSFCFLDIRSPGLGDTAMYLCATSRLQPGHPDGYTFGSGTRLTVV.

This clonotype appeared many times. The chain links TRBV6-5 to TRBJ2-7; the match to TRBD2 covers 10 bases. V gave up 4 bases and J gave up 6 bases; unmatched junction bases: 6. Germline V gene lookup returns CDR1 MNHEY and CDR2 SVGAGI. This CDR3 spans 14 amino acids. This CDR3 reads CASSFGLAGVEQYF. CDR3 nucleotides: TGTGCCAGCAGTTTTGGGCTAGCGGGAGTCGAGCAGTACTTC.

This clonotype was observed at least ten times. This chain joins TRBV7-9 and TRBJ2-7, with unresolved D. The V gene's germline CDR1 is SEHNR and CDR2 FQNEAQ (reference sequence). V gave up 1 base and J gave up 2 bases, with 9 bases separating them. The CDR3 is 14 residues long. The CDR3 bases are TGTGCCAGCAGCTTAGAAGTCCGTACCTACGAGCAGTACTTC. Amino acids: CASSLEVRTYEQYF.

The chain employs TRBV12-3 or TRBV12-4 and TRBJ2-7; the D gene is possibly TRBD2 (5 bases). The CDR3 runs to 16 residues. The ends were cut back, 5 bases at V and 0 bases at J, with 17 bases in the middle. This CDR3 reads CASSVRGLRDSYEQYF. CDR3 coding DNA: TGTGCCAGCAGTGTCCGGGGTCTAAGGGACTCCTACGAGCAGTACTTC.

This clonotype has ten or more counts. The rearrangement links TRBV28 to TRBJ1-1; D possibly corresponds to TRBD1 (6 bases). Trimming shortened V by 3 bases and J by 1 base, and 9 bases separated the two germline ends. CDR3 length: 14 residues. Germline loops: CDR1 MDHEN, CDR2 SYDVKM. In DNA, the CDR3 is TGTGCCAGCAGTTTGGCAGGGGCGAACACTGAAGCTTTCTTT. It codes for CASSLAGANTEAFF. Complete variable domain (other parts from reference TRBV28 and TRBJ1-1): DVKVTQSSRYLVKRTGEKVFLECVQDMDHENMFWYRQDPGLGLRLIYFSYDVKMKEKGDIPEGYSVSREKKERFSLILESASTNQTSMYLCASSLAGANTEAFFGQGTRLTVV.

This clonotype was seen many times. V is TRBV5-1 and J is TRBJ1-6; TRBD1 agrees at 7 bases. The CDR3 extends over 16 amino acids. Trimming removed 2 bases from V and 2 bases from J; junction bases left unmatched: 4. In germline, CDR1 is SGHRS, CDR2 YFSETQ. This CDR3 reads CASSFTGVAYNSPLHF. Here the CDR3 DNA reads TGCGCCAGCAGCTTCACAGGGGTGGCCTATAATTCACCCCTCCACTTT.